This is a list of T cell receptor beta chains from one sample in a study of blood T cells in healthy people across ages. TCRdb re-derived calls from the 5' RACE reads in MiXCR, one entry per CDR3 protein. The sample holds some 1.5 million distinct CDR3 sequences, under 30% seen once. Material: blood. The receptors originated from a woman aged 30 to 39 in good health. Both conserved end residues are part of each CDR3. A D gene is named only where the DNA matches it firmly. Some rows mark clone size as missing; the rest say once, few, many or name a class of expanded clone.

clone_size	v_call	j_call	d_call	cdr3_aa	cdr3_nt
-	TRBV5-1	TRBJ2-2	-	CASSFEQVTGELFF	TGCGCCAGCAGCTTTGAACAAGTCACCGGGGAGCTGTTTTTT
many	TRBV5-1	TRBJ2-3	TRBD2	CASSLGLGLDTQYF	TGCGCCAGCAGCCTTGGACTAGGTTTGGATACGCAGTATTTT
-	TRBV10-3	TRBJ2-7	TRBD1	CAISGGQGTSYEQYF	TGTGCCATCAGTGGGGGACAGGGGACATCCTACGAGCAGTACTTC
many	TRBV7-9	TRBJ2-5	-	CASSPGAKQTQYF	TGTGCCAGCAGCCCAGGGGCCAAGCAGACCCAGTACTTC
-	TRBV7-6	TRBJ2-1	TRBD2	CASSSPPGTSGKVDNEQFF	TGTGCCAGCAGCTCCCCGCCCGGGACTAGCGGGAAGGTCGACAATGAGCAGTTCTTC
-	TRBV6-1	TRBJ1-2	-	CASGGGRSPYGYTF	TGTGCCAGCGGAGGCGGACGGTCCCCCTATGGCTACACCTTC
few	TRBV12-3/TRBV12-4	TRBJ1-5	TRBD1	CASSWDSHPPQHF	TGTGCCAGCAGCTGGGACAGCCATCCGCCCCAGCATTTT
-	TRBV20-1	TRBJ1-2	-	CSATGRSGHYGYTF	TGCAGTGCTACGGGACGTTCTGGCCACTATGGCTACACCTTC
-	TRBV11-2	TRBJ2-5	-	CASSLDQAGRTQYF	TGTGCCAGCAGCTTAGATCAGGCCGGGCGGACCCAGTACTTC
-	TRBV19	TRBJ2-1	-	CASSRLANYNEQFF	TGTGCCAGTAGTAGGCTAGCGAACTACAATGAGCAGTTCTTC
-	TRBV7-2	TRBJ2-3	-	CASSLRGGENTDTQYF	TGTGCCAGCAGCTTACGGGGCGGGGAAAACACAGATACGCAGTATTTT
-	TRBV25-1	TRBJ1-2	-	CASMGRREGQYYGYTF	TGTGCCAGCATGGGCAGGAGGGAGGGTCAGTACTATGGCTACACCTTC
many	TRBV11-2	TRBJ2-5	-	CASRDYPYQETQYF	TGTGCCAGCAGGGACTATCCGTACCAAGAGACCCAGTACTTC
many	TRBV3-1	TRBJ2-4	TRBD1	CASSPGQGADIQYF	TGTGCCAGCAGCCCGGGACAGGGGGCGGACATTCAGTACTTC
-	TRBV3-1	TRBJ2-1	-	CASSLRSATYGEQFF	TGTGCCAGTAGCCTAAGGAGCGCAACCTACGGTGAGCAGTTCTTC
-	TRBV11-2	TRBJ2-7	TRBD2	CASGQMRLAGLYEQYF	TGTGCCAGCGGCCAGATGAGACTAGCGGGACTCTACGAGCAGTACTTC
few	TRBV12-3/TRBV12-4	TRBJ1-2	TRBD1	CASSPGQDLNYGYTF	TGTGCCAGCAGTCCCGGACAGGACCTTAACTATGGCTACACCTTC
few	TRBV6-2/TRBV6-3	TRBJ2-7	-	CASTVGRVSSYEQYF	TGTGCCAGCACCGTTGGACGGGTTAGCTCCTACGAGCAGTACTTC
few	TRBV20-1	TRBJ1-4	-	CSARDRRATNEKLFF	TGCAGTGCTAGAGATCGTAGGGCAACTAATGAAAAACTGTTTTTT
-	TRBV5-4	TRBJ1-2	-	CASSSRDYNYGYTF	TGTGCCAGCAGCTCGCGGGACTATAACTATGGCTACACCTTC
few	TRBV28	TRBJ2-7	TRBD2	CASSSHGGARIYEQYF	TGTGCCAGCAGTTCCCACGGGGGGGCGCGGATATACGAGCAGTACTTC